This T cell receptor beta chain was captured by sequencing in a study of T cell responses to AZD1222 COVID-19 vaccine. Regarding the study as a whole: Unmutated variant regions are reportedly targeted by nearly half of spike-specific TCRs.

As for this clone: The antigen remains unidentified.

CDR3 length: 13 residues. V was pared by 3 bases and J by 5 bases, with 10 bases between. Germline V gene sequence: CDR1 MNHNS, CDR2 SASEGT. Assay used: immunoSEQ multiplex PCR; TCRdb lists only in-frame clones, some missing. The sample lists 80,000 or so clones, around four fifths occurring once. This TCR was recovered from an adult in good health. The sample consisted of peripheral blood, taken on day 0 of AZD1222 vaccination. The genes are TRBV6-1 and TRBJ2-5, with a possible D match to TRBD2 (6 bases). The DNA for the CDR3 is TGTGCCAGCAGTGATTGGAGGGGCGAGACCCAGTACTTC. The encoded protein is CASSDWRGETQYF.